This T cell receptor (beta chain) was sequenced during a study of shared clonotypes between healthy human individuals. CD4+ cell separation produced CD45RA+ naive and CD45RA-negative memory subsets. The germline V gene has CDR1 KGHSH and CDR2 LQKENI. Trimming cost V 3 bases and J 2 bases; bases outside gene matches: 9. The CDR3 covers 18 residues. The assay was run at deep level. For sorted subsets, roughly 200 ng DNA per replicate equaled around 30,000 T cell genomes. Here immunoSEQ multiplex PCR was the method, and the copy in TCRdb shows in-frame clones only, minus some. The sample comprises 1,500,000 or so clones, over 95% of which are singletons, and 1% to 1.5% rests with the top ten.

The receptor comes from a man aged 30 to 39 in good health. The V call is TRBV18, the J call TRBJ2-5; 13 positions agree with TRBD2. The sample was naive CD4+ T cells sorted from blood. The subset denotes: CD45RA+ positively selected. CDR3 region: CASSPVHMTSGRQETQYF. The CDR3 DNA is TGTGCCAGCTCACCCGTCCATATGACTAGCGGGAGGCAAGAGACCCAGTACTTC.